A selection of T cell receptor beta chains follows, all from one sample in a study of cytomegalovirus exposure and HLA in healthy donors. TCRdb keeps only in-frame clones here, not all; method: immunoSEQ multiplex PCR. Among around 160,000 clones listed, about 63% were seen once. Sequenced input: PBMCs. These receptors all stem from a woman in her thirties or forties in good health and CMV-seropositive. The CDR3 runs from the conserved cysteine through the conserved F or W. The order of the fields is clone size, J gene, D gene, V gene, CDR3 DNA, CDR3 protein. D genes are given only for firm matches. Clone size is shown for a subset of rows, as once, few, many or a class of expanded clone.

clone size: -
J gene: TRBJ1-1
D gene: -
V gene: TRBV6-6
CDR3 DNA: TGTGCCAGCAGTCAGGTGACAGCCCGAGTAACTGAAGCTTTCTTT
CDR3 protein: CASSQVTARVTEAFF

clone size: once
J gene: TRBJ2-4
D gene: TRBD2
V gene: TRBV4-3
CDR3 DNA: TGCGCCAGCAGCCAAGTAATACGGGCAGGGAGGGACATTCAGTACTTC
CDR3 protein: CASSQVIRAGRDIQYF

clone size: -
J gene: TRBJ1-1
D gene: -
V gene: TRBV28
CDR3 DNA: TGTGCCAGCAGTTTATTGGACCGCGGAGGGTTTACTGAAGCTTTCTTT
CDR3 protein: CASSLLDRGGFTEAFF

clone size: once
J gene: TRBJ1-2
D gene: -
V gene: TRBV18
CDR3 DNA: TGTGCCAGCTCACCACTCTTGACAGGTGGTGGTGGCTACACCTTC
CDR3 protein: CASSPLLTGGGGYTF

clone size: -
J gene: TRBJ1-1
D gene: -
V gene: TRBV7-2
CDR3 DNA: TGTGCCAGCAGCTGGGGAGGGGGGGGCACTGAAGCTTTCTTT
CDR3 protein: CASSWGGGGTEAFF

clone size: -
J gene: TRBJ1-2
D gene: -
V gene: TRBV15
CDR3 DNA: TGTGCCACCAGCAGAGAACGCGGGGGCTATGGCTACACCTTC
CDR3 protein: CATSRERGGYGYTF

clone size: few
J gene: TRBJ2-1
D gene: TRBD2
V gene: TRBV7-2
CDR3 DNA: TGTGCCAGCAGCCTGACTAGCGGGAGAAATGGGAATGAGCAGTTCTTC
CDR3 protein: CASSLTSGRNGNEQFF

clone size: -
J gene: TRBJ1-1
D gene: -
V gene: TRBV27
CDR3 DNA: TGTGCCAGCTCTGACAGGCTGAACACTGAAGCTTTCTTT
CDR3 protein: CASSDRLNTEAFF

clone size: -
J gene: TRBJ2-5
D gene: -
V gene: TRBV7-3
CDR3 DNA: TGTGCCAGCAGCTTCTCTAGCGACCAAGAGACCCAGTACTTC
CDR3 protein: CASSFSSDQETQYF

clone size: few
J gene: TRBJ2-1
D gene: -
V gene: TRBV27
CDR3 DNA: TGTGCCAGCAGTTTAAGAGGAAACTCCTACAATGAGCAGTTCTTC
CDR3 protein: CASSLRGNSYNEQFF

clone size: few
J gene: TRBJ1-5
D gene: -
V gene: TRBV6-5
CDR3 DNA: TGTGCCAGCAGGGCGGATTCTATAGTGGATCAGCCCCAGAATTTT
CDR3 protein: CASRADSIVDQPQNF